This T cell receptor beta chain emerged from a study of shared clonotypes between healthy human individuals. Findings and limits, study-wide: Several donors showed sharing of about 4.6% of naive CD4 clonotypes. Sequencing depth was predicted to influence how clonotypes are shared among donors.

It was CD45RO-negative cells, positively selected for CCR7, that made up naive CD8 cells, with terminally differentiated effector memory CD45RA+ cells excluded. Donors included only healthy HIV-negative adults lacking recent acute infections or vaccinations. In the authors' workflow: Because ImmunoSEQ provided only junction sequences with no quality scores, the filtering differed. Assay: immunoSEQ multiplex PCR; the TCRdb copy retains only in-frame clones and omits some. V and J calls and clone size come straight from that table; D and trimming were deduced from the DNA. The data show approximately 1.9 million clones, around 93% seen once. The V and J ends lost 2 bases and 3 bases respectively, with 14 bases between them. Per the germline V gene, CDR1 is WNHNN and CDR2 is SYGVQD (reference sequence). The CDR3 has 16 amino acids. Turning to this clone: Its antigen is not identified.

The sequencing sample was made of naive CD8+ T cells from PBMCs. This clonotype originated in a young man in good health. Some clones in this sample may be carry-over from other donors' samples. V gene TRBV10-1 combines with J gene TRBJ2-1, with D possibly TRBD2 on 5 matching bases. CDR3 in amino acids: CASSEESGLLYNEQFF. The CDR3 DNA reads TGCGCCAGCAGTGAGGAAAGCGGCCTACTCTACAATGAGCAGTTCTTC.